The rows below give T cell receptor beta chains drawn from one sample of a study of cytomegalovirus exposure and HLA in healthy donors. Only in-frame clones appear in the TCRdb table, and some are missing; sequencing was by immunoSEQ multiplex PCR. The table shows 200,000 or so clones, with approximately 80% occurring only once. Material: PBMCs. These receptors were taken from a girl aged 2-10 years in good health and CMV-seronegative. Each CDR3 is given with its conserved first and last residue. D genes are given only for firm matches. Not every row has a clone size; where given, it reads once, few, many or a size class.

TRBV5-6	-	TRBD1	TRBJ2-1	TGTGCCAGCAGCTTGGGGCAGGGGGCCTACAATGAGCAGTTCTTC	CASSLGQGAYNEQFF
TRBV4-2	few	-	TRBJ1-5	TGTGCCAGCAGCCAAGAGGTAGGGGCCAATCAGCCCCAGCATTTT	CASSQEVGANQPQHF
TRBV15	-	TRBD1	TRBJ2-1	TGTGCCACCAGCAGAGGGACAGGGGCGTCGTGTGTCTTC	CATSRGTGASCVF
TRBV11-2	-	TRBD1	TRBJ2-5	TGTGCCAGCAGCTCAGCTCGGGACAGCCAAGAGACCCAGTACTTC	CASSSARDSQETQYF
TRBV5-1	-	TRBD2	TRBJ2-5	TGCGCCAGCAGCCCGGAGCGGGGCGGGGGGTTGCAGACCCAGTACTTC	CASSPERGGGLQTQYF
TRBV7-9	-	TRBD2	TRBJ2-3	TGTGCCAGCAGCCCTCTCGATTTAGCGGGAGATCTCACAGATACGCAGTATTTT	CASSPLDLAGDLTDTQYF
TRBV18	-	-	TRBJ1-2	TGTGCCAGCTCCCTGACGCCAGACAGGCTAACAACGGGCGGCTACACCTTC	CASSLTPDRLTTGGYTF
TRBV7-3	-	-	TRBJ1-4	TGTGCCAGCAGCTTAAACCGAGAAAATAATGAAAAACTGTTTTTT	CASSLNRENNEKLFF
TRBV7-7	-	TRBD1	TRBJ2-5	TGTGCCAGCAGCCTCGGGACAGGGTTGGAGACCCAGTACTTC	CASSLGTGLETQYF
TRBV9	-	TRBD1	TRBJ1-2	TGTGCCAGCAGCGTAGCGACGACAGGGAACTATGGCTACACCTTC	CASSVATTGNYGYTF